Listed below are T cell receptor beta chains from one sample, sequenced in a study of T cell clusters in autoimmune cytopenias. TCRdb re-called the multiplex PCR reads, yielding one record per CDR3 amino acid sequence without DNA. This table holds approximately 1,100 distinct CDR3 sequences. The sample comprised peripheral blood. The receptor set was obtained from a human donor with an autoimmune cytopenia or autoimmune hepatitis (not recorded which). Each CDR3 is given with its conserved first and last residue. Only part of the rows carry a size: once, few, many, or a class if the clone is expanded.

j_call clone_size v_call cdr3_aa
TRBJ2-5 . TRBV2 CASLLAGPETQYF
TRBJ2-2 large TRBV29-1 CSVEGLGGGELFF
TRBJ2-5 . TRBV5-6 CASSIDRETQYF
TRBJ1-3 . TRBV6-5 CASSPSLLGGNTIYF
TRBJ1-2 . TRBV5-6 CASSQDRNYGYTF
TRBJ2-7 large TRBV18 CASSRARQNEQYF
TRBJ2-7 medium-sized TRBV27 CASSFSGLAGEYEQYF
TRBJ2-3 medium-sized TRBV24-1 CATSDEAGQGGDTQYF
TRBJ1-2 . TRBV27 CASRMDRDYGYTF
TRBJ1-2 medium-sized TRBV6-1 CASSELNSYGYTF
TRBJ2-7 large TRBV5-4 CASSATGTYEQYF
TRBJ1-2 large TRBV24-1 CATSKTGDGYTF
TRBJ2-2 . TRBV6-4 CASSDSLAGELFF
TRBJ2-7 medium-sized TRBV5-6 CASSGLLSTVWGTREQYF
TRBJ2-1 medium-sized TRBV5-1 CASSLSVNSYNEQFF